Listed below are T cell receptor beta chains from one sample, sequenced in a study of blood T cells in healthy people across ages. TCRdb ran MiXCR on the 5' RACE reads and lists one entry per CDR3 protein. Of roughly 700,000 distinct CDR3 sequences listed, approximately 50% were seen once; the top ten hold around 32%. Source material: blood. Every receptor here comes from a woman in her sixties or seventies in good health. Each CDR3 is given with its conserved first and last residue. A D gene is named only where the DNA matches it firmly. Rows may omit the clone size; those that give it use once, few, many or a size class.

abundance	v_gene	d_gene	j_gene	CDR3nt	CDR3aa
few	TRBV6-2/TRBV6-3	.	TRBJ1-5	TGTGCCAGCATGGAATCAGGGTCTCAGCCCCAGCATTTT	CASMESGSQPQHF
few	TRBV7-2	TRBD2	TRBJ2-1	TGTGCCAGCAGACGGACTAGCGGGAGGACAGATGAGCAGTTCTTC	CASRRTSGRTDEQFF
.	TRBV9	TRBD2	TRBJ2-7	TGTGCCAGCAGCTCCAGCGGGAGGGCCAGTAACGAGCAGTACTTC	CASSSSGRASNEQYF
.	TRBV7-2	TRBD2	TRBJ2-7	TGTGCCAGCAGCTTAGGGCTAGCGGGAGGAGGTTACGAGCAGTACTTC	CASSLGLAGGGYEQYF
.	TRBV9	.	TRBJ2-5	TGTGCCAGCAGCGTAGGCCCCCCAACTAGGGGCCAAGAGGCCCAGTACTTC	CASSVGPPTRGQEAQYF
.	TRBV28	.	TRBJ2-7	TGTGCCAGCAGGAACGAGCAGTACTTC	CASRNEQYF
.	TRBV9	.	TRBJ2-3	TGTGCCGGCAGCGTAGAGCCGGACTACACAGATACGCAGTATTTT	CAGSVEPDYTDTQYF
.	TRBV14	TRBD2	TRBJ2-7	TGTGCCAGCAGCCAATCCGGGACTAGCGGGAGGGTTTACGAGCAGTACTTC	CASSQSGTSGRVYEQYF
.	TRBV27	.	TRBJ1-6	TGTGCCAGCAGGGACGGGACGTATAATTCACCCCTCCACTTT	CASRDGTYNSPLHF
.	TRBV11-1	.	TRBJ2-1	TGTGCCAGCAACTTACTATCAGGGGGGAAAAACAATGAGCAGTTCTTC	CASNLLSGGKNNEQFF
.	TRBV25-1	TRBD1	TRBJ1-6	TGTGCCAGTTCCGAACCGGGACAGTATTCACCCCTCCACTTT	CASSEPGQYSPLHF
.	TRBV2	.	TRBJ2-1	TGTGCCAGCAGTGAATTGGGGTACAATGAGCAGTTCTTC	CASSELGYNEQFF
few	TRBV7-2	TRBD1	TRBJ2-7	TGTGCCAGCTCCGGACAGGGGCACTCCTACGAGCAGTACTTC	CASSGQGHSYEQYF
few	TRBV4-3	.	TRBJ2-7	TGCGCCAGCAGCCAAGTGGTGCCCTCCTACGAGCAGTACTTC	CASSQVVPSYEQYF
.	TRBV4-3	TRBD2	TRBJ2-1	TGCGCCAGCAGCCAAGATTGGACTAGCGGGAGGAGGAGCTCCTACAATGAGCAGTTCTTC	CASSQDWTSGRRSSYNEQFF
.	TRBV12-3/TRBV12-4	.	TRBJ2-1	TGTGCCAGCAGTTGGGGAAATAATGAGCAGTTCTTC	CASSWGNNEQFF
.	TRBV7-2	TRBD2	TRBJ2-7	TGTGCCAGCAGCCTAAGACTAGCGGGAGACCCCTACGAGCAGTACTTC	CASSLRLAGDPYEQYF
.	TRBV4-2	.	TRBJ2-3	TGTGCCAGCAGCCGACAACCTCTGGGCGTGGTAGATACGCAGTATTTT	CASSRQPLGVVDTQYF